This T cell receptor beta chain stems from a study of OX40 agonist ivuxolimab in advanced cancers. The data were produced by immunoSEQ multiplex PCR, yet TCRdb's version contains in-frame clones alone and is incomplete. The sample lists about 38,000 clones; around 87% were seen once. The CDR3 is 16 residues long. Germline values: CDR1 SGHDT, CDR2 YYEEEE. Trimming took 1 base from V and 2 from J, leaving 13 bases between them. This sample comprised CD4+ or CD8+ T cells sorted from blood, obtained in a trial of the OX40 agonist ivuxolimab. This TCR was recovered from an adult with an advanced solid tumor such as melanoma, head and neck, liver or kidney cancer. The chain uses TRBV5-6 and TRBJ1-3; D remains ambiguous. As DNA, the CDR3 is TGTGCCAGCAGCTTGTATTTCGCGGAAACTGGAAACACCATATATTTT. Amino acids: CASSLYFAETGNTIYF.